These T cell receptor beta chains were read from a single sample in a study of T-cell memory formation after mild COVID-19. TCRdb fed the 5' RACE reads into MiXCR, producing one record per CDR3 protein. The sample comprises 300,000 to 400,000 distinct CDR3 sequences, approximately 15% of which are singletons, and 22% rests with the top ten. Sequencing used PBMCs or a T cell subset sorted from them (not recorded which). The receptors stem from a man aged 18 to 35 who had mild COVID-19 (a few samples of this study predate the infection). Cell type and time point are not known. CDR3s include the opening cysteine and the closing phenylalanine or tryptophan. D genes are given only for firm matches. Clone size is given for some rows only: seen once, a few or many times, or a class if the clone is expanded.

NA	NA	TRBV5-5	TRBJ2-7	TGTGCCAGCAGCTTGTGGGGATCTAGCGCGGGGAGCTCCTACGAGCAGTACTTC	CASSLWGSSAGSSYEQYF
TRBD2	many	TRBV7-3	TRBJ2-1	TGTGCCAGCAGCTTAACTGGCGGGGGCTACAATGAGCAGTTCTTC	CASSLTGGGYNEQFF
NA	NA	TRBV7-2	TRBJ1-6	TGTGCCAGCAGCTTAGGTTCAGACCGAAATTCACCCCTCCACTTT	CASSLGSDRNSPLHF
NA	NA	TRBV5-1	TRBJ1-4	TGCGCCAGCAGCTTCATCGGGGGGACTAATGAAAAACTGTTTTTT	CASSFIGGTNEKLFF
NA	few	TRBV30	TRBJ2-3	TGTGCCTGGACCTCCAGAAGCGGTCCTCCCGGTACGCAGTATTTT	CAWTSRSGPPGTQYF
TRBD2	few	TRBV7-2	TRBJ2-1	TGTGCCAGCAGCTTTTACGGGGGGGCCTACAATGAGCAGTTCTTC	CASSFYGGAYNEQFF
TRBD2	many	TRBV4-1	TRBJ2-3	TGCGCCAGCAGCACGGAGCGGGGGTCATACACAGATACGCAGTATTTT	CASSTERGSYTDTQYF
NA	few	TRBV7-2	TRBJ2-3	TGTGCCAGCAGCTTTCCTCAGAGAGCGCAGTATTTT	CASSFPQRAQYF
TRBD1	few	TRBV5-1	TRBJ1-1	TGCGCCAGCAGCCCACAGGGGAGTGGGTACACTGAAGCTTTCTTT	CASSPQGSGYTEAFF
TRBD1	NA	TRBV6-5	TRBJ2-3	TGTGCCAGCAGTACCAGGACAGGGGGCGGCACAGATACGCAGTATTTT	CASSTRTGGGTDTQYF
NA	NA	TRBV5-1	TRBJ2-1	TGCGCCAGCAGCTTCGAGGGGCATGAGCAGTTCTTC	CASSFEGHEQFF
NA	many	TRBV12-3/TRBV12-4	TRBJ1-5	TGTGCCAGCAGTTTAGCAGGGAGGGTGGATCAGCCCCAGCATTTT	CASSLAGRVDQPQHF
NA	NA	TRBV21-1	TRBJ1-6	TGTGCCAGCAGCAAGGGCCCACCCCTCCACTTT	CASSKGPPLHF
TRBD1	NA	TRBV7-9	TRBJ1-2	TGTGCCAGCAGCACAGGGGATAACTATGGCTACACCTTC	CASSTGDNYGYTF
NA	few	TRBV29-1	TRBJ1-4	TGCAGCGCCTACCCAGGGGCGCACTCTGAAAAACTGTTTTTT	CSAYPGAHSEKLFF
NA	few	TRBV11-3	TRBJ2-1	TGTGCCAGCAGCTTAGATCACTCCGGGACTTCCCGTTACAATGAGCAGTTCTTC	CASSLDHSGTSRYNEQFF
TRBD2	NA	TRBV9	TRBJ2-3	TGTGCCAGCAGCGTAGGGACTAGCGGGGGCACAGATACGCAGTATTTT	CASSVGTSGGTDTQYF
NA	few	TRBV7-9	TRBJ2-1	TGTGCCAGCAATGGCAGGGGGGAACTTTCCAATGAGCAGTTCTTC	CASNGRGELSNEQFF
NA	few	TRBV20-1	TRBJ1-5	TGCAGTGCTAGAGACCGGGAACAGCCCCAGCATTTT	CSARDREQPQHF
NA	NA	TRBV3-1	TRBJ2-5	TGTGCCAGCAGCCAAGATATGGGTCAGACCCAGTACTTC	CASSQDMGQTQYF
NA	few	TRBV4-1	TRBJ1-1	TGCGCCAGCAGCCCCCCGGGAAAAATGGACACTGAAGCTTTCTTT	CASSPPGKMDTEAFF
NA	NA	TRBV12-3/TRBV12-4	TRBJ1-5	TGTGCCAGCAGTCTTCGGCGGGTAACTCAGCCCCAGCATTTT	CASSLRRVTQPQHF
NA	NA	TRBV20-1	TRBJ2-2	TGCAGTGCTTTGCCTAGTGGCACCGGGGAGCTGTTTTTT	CSALPSGTGELFF
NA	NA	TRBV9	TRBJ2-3	TGTGCCAGCAGCGTAGGGGCGGGACAGATCACAGATACGCAGTATTTT	CASSVGAGQITDTQYF
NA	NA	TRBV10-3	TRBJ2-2	TGTGCCATCAGTGAGTCACAGGGAGGTCCCGGGGAGCTGTTTTTT	CAISESQGGPGELFF
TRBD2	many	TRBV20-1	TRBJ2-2	TGCAGTGCTAGTTCGACTAGCGGAACGAACACCGGGGAGCTGTTTTTT	CSASSTSGTNTGELFF
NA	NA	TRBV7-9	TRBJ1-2	TGTGCCAGCAGCCAACGGGACCGCCGAAACTATGGCTACACCTTC	CASSQRDRRNYGYTF
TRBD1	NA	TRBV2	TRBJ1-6	TGTGCCAGCCTCCGAGGACAGGGGGATTCACCCCTCCACTTT	CASLRGQGDSPLHF
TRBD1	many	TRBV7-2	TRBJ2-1	TGTGCCAGCAGCTTATCAGGGGGAAAGTTCTTC	CASSLSGGKFF
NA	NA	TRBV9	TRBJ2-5	TGTGCCAGCAGCGCAGACTATGGGGAGACCCAGTACTTC	CASSADYGETQYF
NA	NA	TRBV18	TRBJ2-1	TGTGCCAGTGGGGCTAGCCCCTACAATGAGCAGTTCTTC	CASGASPYNEQFF
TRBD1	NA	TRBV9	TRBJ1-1	TGTGCCAGCAGCGGGGAACAGGGGGGAACTGAAGCTTTCTTT	CASSGEQGGTEAFF
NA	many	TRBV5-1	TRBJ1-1	TGCGCCAGCAGAAACTCCGGGACACCGAACACTGAAGCTTTCTTT	CASRNSGTPNTEAFF
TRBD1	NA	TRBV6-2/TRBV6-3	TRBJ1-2	TGTGCCAGCAGTAACCGACAGGGGAGTCATGGCTACACCTTC	CASSNRQGSHGYTF
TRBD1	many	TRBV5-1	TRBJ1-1	TGCGCCAGCAGAACCGGGACAGGAGTCACTGAAGCTTTCTTT	CASRTGTGVTEAFF
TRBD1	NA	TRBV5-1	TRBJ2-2	TGCGCCACCGGGACAGAAAGGAACACCGGGGAGCTGTTTTTT	CATGTERNTGELFF
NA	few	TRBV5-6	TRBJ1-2	TGTGCCAGCAGCTTACAGGATACTAACTATGGCTACACCTTC	CASSLQDTNYGYTF
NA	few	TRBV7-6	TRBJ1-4	TGTGCCAGCAGCCCCCGGGCAGCGAATGAAAAACTGTTTTTT	CASSPRAANEKLFF
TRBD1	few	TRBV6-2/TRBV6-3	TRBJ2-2	TGTGCCAGCAGTTACCGGGGGACAGGGAACGGGGAGCTGTTTTTT	CASSYRGTGNGELFF
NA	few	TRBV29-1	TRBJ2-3	TGCAGCGTTGACACCGCGGGTCCGTCGGCAGATACGCAGTATTTT	CSVDTAGPSADTQYF
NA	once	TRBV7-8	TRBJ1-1	TGTGCCAGCAGCTTCATGCCCCACGTAGGAGGGTCTTTTATGAGGGCTTTCTTT	CASSFMPHVGGSFMRAFF
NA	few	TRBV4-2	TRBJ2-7	TGTGCCAGCAGCCGGGACTTCCACGAGCAGTACTTC	CASSRDFHEQYF
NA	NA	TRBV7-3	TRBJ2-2	TGTGCCAGCAGCGAAAGAAGTACCGGGGAGCTGTTTTTT	CASSERSTGELFF
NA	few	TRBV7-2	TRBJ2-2	TGTGCCAGCAGTTCCCGTCTGGGGGACACCGGGGAGCTGTTTTTT	CASSSRLGDTGELFF
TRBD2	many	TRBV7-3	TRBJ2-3	TGTGCCAGCAGCTCCACTAGCGGGGGTTGGGCAGATACGCAGTATTTT	CASSSTSGGWADTQYF
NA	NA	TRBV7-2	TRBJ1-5	TGTGCCAGCAGCCCTGACGGGTATAGCAATCAGCCCCAGCATTTT	CASSPDGYSNQPQHF
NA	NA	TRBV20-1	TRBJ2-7	TGCAGTGCGTACCCCCGGGGAGAACCCTACGAGCAGTACTTC	CSAYPRGEPYEQYF
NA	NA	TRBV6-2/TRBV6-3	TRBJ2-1	TGTGCCAGCAGTTACATGGGTTCAGAGTTCTTC	CASSYMGSEFF